This T cell receptor beta chain comes out of a study of human T cells and chemical hapten exposure. Study overall: Chiefly women, the patients showed alopecia areata, totalis or universalis. Study findings and constraints: PT1 expanded TCR counts correlated positively with patch test score.

In its sample, this clonotype was seen a few times. The antigen is undetermined. Germline CDR1 reads SGHRS; CDR2 reads YFSETQ. The V and J ends lost 0 bases and 1 base, in that order; junction bases with no gene match: 4. This CDR3 has 17 amino acids. TCRdb re-analysed the RACE reads in MiXCR, keeping a single row per CDR3 protein. The table lists just over 350,000 distinct CDR3 sequences, roughly 6.3% of them singletons. Sample time point: patch test 2, 6 weeks after DPC sensitization. Indicated treatment: therapeutic diphenylcyclopropenone sensitization with weekly scalp DPC. This specimen consisted of whole blood, obtained in connection with sensitization to the hapten diphenylcyclopropenone (DPC). This TCR derives from a woman aged 18-35 years with alopecia areata. Some clones in this sample may be carry-over from other donors' samples. The chain employs TRBV5-1 and TRBJ2-1, with 10 bases aligning to TRBD2. The CDR3 loop reads CASSLGTSGASYNEQFF. In DNA, the CDR3 is TGCGCCAGCAGCTTGGGCACTAGCGGGGCATCCTACAATGAGCAGTTCTTC.